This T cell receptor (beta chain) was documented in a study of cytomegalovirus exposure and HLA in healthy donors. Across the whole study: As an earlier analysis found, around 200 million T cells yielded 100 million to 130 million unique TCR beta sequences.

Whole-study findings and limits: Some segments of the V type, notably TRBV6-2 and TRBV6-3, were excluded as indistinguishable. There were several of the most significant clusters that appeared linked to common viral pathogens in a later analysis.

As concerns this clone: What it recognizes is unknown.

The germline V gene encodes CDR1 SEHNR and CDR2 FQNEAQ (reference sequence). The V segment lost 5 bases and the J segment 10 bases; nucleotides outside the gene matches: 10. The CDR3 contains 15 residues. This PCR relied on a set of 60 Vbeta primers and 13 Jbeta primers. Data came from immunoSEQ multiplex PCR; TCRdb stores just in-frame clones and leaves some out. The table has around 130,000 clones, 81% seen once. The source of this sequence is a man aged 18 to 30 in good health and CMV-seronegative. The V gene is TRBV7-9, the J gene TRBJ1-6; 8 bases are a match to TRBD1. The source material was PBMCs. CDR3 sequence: CASSEGNRGNSPLHF. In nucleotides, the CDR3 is TGTGCCAGCAGCGAGGGAAACAGGGGGAACTCACCCCTCCACTTT. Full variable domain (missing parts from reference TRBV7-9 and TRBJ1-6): DTGVSQNPRHKITKRGQNVTFRCDPISEHNRLYWYRQTLGQGPEFLTYFQNEAQLEKSRLLSDRFSAERPKGSFSTLEIQRTEQGDSAMYLCASSEGNRGNSPLHFGNGTRLTVT.